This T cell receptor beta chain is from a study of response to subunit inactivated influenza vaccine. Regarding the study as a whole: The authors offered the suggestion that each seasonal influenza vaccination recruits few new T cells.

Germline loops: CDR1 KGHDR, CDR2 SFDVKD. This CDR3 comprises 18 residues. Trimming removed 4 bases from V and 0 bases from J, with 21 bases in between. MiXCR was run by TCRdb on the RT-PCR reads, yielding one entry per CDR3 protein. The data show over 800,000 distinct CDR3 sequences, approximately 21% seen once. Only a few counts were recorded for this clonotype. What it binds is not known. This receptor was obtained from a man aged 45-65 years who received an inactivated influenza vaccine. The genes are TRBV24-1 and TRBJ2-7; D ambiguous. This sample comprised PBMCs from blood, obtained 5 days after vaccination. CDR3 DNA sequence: TGTGCCACCAGTGACCATATGAATAGACTGGTAAGCTCCTACGAGCAGTACTTC. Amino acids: CATSDHMNRLVSSYEQYF.